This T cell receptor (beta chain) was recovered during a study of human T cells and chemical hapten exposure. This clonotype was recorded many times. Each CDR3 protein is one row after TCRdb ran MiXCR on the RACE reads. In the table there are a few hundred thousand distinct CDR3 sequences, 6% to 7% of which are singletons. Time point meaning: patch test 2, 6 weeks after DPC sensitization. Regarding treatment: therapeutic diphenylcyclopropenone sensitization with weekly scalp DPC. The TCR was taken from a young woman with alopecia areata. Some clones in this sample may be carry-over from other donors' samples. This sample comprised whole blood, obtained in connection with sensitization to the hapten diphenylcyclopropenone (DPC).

The CDR3 nucleotides read TGTGCCAGCAGTTTATCGTTGGAGGGTAGCTATGGCTACACCTTC. It yields the protein CASSLSLEGSYGYTF. The rearrangement uses TRBV27 and TRBJ1-2, with D unclear. The CDR3 has 15 residues. The V gene's germline CDR1 is MNHEY and CDR2 SMNVEV (reference sequence). With 0 bases removed from V and 4 bases from J, the gap between germline ends came to 12 bases.